This TCR beta chain emerged from a study of T cells expressing NK-cell markers. Study details: From sorted CD3+CD56+NKG2C+, CD3+CD56+NKG2C- and CD3+CD56-NKG2C+ T cells came the TCR beta repertoires. Seven donors tested HCMV-seropositive and one tested seronegative among the eight sequenced. Overall study results and limits: Dominance of the CD3+CD56-NKG2C+ fraction by these clonotypes also held in several donors. NKG2C+ dominant clonotypes from more than 5 donors made up roughly 1.0-7.0% of CD8+ T cells.

TCRdb re-called the 5' RACE reads; one entry per CDR3 protein, DNA not given. The sample's table shows 400,000 to 550,000 distinct CDR3 sequences. Points on this clonotype: The antigen remains unidentified.

Sequenced material: blood T cells: a sorted CD56 or NKG2C T cell subset, CD4+ or CD8+ T cells, or bulk PBMC T cells (not recorded which). This TCR was recovered from a woman between 18 and 75 years old in good health.

This CDR3 reads CASSSSPGVGNQPQHF. The chain combines TRBV12-3 or TRBV12-4 with TRBJ1-5. This CDR3 region has 16 residues.